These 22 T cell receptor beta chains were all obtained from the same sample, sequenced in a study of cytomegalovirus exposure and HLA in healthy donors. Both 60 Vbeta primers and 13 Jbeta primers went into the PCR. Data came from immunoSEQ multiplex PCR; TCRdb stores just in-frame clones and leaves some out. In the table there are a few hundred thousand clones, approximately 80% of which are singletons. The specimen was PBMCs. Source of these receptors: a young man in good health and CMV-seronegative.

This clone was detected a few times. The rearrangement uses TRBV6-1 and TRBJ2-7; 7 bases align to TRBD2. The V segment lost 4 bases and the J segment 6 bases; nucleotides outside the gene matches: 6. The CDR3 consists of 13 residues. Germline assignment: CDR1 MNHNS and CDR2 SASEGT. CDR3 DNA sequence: TGTGCCAGCAGTGGGGGAGGGGATCTCGAGCAGTACTTC. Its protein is CASSGGGDLEQYF.

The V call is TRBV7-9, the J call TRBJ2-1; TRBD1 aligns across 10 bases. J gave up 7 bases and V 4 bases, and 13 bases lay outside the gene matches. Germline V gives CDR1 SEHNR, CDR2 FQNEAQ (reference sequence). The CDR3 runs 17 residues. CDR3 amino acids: CASSSLRGTGANNEQFF. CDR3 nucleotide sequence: TGTGCCAGCAGCTCCCTTAGGGGGACAGGGGCCAATAATGAGCAGTTCTTC.

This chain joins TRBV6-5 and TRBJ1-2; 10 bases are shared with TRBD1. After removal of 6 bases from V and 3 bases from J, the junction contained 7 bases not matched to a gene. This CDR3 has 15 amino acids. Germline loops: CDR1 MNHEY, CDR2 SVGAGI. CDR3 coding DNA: TGTGCCAGCAGGATGACAGGGGGCCGGGACTATGGCTACACCTTC. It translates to CASRMTGGRDYGYTF.

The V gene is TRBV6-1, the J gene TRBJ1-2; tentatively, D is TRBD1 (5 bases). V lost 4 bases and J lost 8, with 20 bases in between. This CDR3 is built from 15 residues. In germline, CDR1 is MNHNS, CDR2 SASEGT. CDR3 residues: CASSVPPGLPSGYTF. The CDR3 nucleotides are TGTGCCAGCAGTGTACCGCCGGGACTCCCGTCCGGCTACACCTTC.

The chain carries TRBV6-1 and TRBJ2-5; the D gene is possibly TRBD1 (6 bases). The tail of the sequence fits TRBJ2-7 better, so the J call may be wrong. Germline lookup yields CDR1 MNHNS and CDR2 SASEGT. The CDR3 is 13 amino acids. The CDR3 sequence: CASGKQGNYEQYF. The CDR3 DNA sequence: TGTGCCAGCGGCAAACAGGGAAACTACGAGCAGTACTTC.

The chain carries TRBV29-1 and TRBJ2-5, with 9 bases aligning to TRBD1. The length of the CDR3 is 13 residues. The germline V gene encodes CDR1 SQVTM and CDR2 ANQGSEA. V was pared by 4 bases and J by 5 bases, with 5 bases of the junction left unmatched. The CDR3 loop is CSVGQTGGETQYF. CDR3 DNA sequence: TGCAGCGTTGGCCAGACAGGGGGGGAGACCCAGTACTTC.

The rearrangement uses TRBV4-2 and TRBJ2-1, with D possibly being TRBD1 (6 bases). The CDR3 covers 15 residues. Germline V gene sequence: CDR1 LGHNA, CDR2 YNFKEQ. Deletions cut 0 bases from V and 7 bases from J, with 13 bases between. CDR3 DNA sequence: TGTGCCAGCAGCCAAGATCCGAGGGGGTGGAATGAGCAGTTCTTC. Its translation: CASSQDPRGWNEQFF.

CDR3 amino acids: CASSEMPGDQPQHF. For the CDR3, the DNA is TGTGCCAGCAGCGAAATGCCAGGGGACCAGCCCCAGCATTTT. This rearrangement joins TRBV9 to TRBJ1-5, with D possibly being TRBD1 (6 bases). Looked up from germline, CDR1 is SGDLS and CDR2 is YYNGEE. V lost 3 bases and J 7 bases, leaving 14 bases between the germline ends. The CDR3 consists of 14 residues.

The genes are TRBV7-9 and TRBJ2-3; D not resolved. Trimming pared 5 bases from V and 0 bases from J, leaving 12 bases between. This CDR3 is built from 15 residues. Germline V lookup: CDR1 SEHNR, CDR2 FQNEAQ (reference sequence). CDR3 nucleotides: TGTGCCAGCAGCCGGTGGTCCTCTAGCACAGATACGCAGTATTTT. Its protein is CASSRWSSSTDTQYF.

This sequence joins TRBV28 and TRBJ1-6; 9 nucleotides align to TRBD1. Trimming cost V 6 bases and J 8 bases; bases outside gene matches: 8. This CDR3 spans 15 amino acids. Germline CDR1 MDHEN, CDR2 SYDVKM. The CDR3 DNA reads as TGTGCCAGCAGCTCAGGCGGGACAGGGTATTCACCCCTCCACTTT. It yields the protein CASSSGGTGYSPLHF.

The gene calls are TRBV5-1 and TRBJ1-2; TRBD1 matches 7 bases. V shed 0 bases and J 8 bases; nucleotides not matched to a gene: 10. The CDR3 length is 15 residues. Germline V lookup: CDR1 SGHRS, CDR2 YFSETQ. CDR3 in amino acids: CASSLAPGTALGYTF. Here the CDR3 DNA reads TGCGCCAGCAGCTTGGCTCCCGGGACAGCCCTCGGCTACACCTTC.

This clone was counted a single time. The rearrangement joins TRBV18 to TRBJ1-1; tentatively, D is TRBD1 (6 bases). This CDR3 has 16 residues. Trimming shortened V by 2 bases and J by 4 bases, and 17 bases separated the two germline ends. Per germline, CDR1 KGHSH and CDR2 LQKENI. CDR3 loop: CASSPSFWQGSTEAFF. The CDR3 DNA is TGTGCCAGCTCACCATCGTTTTGGCAGGGGAGCACTGAAGCTTTCTTT. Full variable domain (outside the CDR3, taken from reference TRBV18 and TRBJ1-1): NAGVMQNPRHLVRRRGQEARLRCSPMKGHSHVYWYRQLPEEGLKFMVYLQKENIIDESGMPKERFSAEFPKEGPSILRIQQVVRGDSAAYFCASSPSFWQGSTEAFFGQGTRLTVV.

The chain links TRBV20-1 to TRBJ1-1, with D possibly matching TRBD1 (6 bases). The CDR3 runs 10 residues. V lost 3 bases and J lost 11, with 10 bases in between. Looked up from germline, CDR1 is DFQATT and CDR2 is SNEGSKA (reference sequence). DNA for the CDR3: TGCAGTGCTAGTTACAGGGATGCTTTCTTT. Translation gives CSASYRDAFF.

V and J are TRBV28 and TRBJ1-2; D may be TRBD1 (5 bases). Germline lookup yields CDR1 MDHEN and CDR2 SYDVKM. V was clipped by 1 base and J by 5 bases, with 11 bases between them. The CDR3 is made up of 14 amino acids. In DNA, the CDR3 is TGTGCCAGCAGTTTATCAAGGGAGGGGTATGGCTACACCTTC. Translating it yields CASSLSREGYGYTF.

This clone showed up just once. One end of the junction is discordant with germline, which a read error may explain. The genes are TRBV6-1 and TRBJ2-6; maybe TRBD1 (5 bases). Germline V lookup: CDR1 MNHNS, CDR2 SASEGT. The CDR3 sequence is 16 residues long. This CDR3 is CASSDMGLSGASVLTF. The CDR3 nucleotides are TGTGCCAGCAGTGACATGGGGTTATCTGGGGCCAGCGTCCTGACTTTC.

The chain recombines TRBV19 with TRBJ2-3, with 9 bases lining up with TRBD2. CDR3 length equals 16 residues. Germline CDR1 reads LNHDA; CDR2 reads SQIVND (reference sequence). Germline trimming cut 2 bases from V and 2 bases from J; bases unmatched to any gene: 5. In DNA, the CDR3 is TGTGCCAGTAGTATAAGGGCGGGGGGGTCCACAGATACGCAGTATTTT. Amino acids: CASSIRAGGSTDTQYF.

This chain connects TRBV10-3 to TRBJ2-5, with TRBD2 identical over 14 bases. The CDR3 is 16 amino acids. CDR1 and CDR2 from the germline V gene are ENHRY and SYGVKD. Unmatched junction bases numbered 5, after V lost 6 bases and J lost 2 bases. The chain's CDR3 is CAIRGTSGSLQETQYF. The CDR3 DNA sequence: TGTGCCATCAGGGGGACTAGCGGGAGCTTACAAGAGACCCAGTACTTC.

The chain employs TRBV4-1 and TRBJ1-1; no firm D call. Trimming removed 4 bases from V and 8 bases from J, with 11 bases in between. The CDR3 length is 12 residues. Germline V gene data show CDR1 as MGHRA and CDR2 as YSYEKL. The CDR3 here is CASSLTLGEAFF. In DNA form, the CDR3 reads TGCGCCAGCAGCCTGACCCTAGGAGAAGCTTTCTTT.

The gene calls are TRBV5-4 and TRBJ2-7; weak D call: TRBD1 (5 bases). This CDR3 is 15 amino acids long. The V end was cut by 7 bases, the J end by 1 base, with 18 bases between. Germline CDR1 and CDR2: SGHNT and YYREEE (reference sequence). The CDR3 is CASGVARVSSYEQYF. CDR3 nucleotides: TGTGCCAGCGGAGTGGCCAGGGTGTCGTCCTACGAGCAGTACTTC.

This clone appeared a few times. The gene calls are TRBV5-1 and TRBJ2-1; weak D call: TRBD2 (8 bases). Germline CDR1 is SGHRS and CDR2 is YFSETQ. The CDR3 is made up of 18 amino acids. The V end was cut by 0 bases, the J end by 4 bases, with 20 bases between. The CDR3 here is CASSLVRGERGQYNEQFF. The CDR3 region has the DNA TGCGCCAGCAGCTTGGTCAGGGGGGAGCGGGGGCAGTACAATGAGCAGTTCTTC.

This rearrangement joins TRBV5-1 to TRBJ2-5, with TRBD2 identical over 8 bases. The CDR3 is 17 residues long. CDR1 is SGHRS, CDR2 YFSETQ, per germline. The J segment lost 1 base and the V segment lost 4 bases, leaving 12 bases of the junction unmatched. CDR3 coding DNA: TGCGCCAGCAGCGTCTCCGGGACTAGAGGCACCCAAGAGACCCAGTACTTC. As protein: CASSVSGTRGTQETQYF. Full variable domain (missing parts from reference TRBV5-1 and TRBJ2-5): KAGVTQTPRYLIKTRGQQVTLSCSPISGHRSVSWYQQTPGQGLQFLFEYFSETQRNKGNFPGRFSGRQFSNSRSEMNVSTLELGDSALYLCASSVSGTRGTQETQYFGPGTRLLVL.

The CDR3 protein is CASSLAWEFQETQYF. The CDR3 coding sequence is TGTGCCAGCAGCTTAGCGTGGGAGTTTCAAGAGACCCAGTACTTC. The J gene is TRBJ2-5, the V gene TRBV7-8; D may be TRBD2 (5 bases). This CDR3 has 15 amino acids. Germline V gene data show CDR1 as SGHVS and CDR2 as FQNEAQ. The V end was cut by 0 bases, the J end by 2 bases, with 10 bases between. The whole variable domain, filled in from reference TRBV7-8 and TRBJ2-5, reads GAGVSQSPRYKVAKRGQDVALRCDPISGHVSLFWYQQALGQGPEFLTYFQNEAQLDKSGLPSDRFFAERPEGSVSTLKIQRTQQEDSAVYLCASSLAWEFQETQYFGPGTRLLVL.